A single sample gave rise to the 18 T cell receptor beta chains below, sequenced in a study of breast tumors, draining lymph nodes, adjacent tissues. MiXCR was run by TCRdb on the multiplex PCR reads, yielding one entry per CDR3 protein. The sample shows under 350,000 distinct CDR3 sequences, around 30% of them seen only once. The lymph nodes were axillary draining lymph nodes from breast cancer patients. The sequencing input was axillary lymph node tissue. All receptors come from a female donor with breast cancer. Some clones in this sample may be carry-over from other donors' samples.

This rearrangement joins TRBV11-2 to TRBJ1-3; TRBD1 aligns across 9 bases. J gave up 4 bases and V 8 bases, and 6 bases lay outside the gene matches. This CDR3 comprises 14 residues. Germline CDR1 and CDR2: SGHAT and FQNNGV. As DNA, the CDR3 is TGTGCCAGCTCGAGGGACAGGGCCGGAAACACCATATATTTT. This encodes CASSRDRAGNTIYF.

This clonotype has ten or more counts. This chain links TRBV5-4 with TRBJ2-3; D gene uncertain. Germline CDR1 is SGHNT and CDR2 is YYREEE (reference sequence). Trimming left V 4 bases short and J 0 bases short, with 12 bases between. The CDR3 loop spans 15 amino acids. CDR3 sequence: CASSPFGPSTDTQYF. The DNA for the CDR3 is TGTGCCAGCAGCCCCTTTGGGCCTAGCACAGATACGCAGTATTTT. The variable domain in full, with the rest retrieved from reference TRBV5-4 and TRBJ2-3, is ETGVTQSPTHLIKTRGQQVTLRCSSQSGHNTVSWYQQALGQGPQFIFQYYREEENGRGNFPPRFSGLQFPNYSSELNVNALELDDSALYLCASSPFGPSTDTQYFGPGTRLTVL.

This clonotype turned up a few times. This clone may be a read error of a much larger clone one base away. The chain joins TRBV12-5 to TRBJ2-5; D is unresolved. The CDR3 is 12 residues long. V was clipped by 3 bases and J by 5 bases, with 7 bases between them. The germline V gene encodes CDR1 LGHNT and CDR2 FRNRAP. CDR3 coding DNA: TGTGCTAGTGGTTTCGTCTGGGAGACCCAGTACTTC. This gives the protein CASGFVWETQYF.

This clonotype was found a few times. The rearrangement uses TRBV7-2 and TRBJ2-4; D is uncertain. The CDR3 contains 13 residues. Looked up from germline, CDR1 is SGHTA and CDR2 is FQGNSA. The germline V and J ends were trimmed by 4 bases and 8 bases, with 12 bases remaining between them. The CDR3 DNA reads TGTGCCAGCAGCTCCGATGGGGTAGACATTCAGTACTTC. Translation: CASSSDGVDIQYF.

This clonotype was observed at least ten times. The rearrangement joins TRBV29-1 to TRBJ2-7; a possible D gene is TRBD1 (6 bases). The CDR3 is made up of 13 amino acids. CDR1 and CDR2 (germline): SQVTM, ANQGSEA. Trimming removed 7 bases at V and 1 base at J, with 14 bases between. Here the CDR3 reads CSATSTGSYEQYF. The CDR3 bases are TGCAGCGCCACATCGACAGGATCCTACGAGCAGTACTTC.

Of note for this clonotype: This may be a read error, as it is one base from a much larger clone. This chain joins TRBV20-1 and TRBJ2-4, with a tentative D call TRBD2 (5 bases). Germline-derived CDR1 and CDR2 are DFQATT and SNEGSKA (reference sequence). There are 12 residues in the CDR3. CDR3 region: CSARRAKDIQYF. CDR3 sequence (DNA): TGCAGTGCTAGGAGGGCCAAAGACATTCAGTACTTC.

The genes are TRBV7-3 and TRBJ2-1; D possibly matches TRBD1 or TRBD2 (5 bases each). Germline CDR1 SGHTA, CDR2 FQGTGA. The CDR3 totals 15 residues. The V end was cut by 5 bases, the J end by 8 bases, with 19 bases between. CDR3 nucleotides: TGTGCCAGCAGCAAACCGGGGCTGATCGGCCATGAGCAGTTCTTC. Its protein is CASSKPGLIGHEQFF. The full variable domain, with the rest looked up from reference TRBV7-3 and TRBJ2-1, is GAGVSQTPSNKVTEKGKYVELRCDPISGHTALYWYRQSLGQGPEFLIYFQGTGAADDSGLPNDRFFAVRPEGSVSTLKIQRTERGDSAVYLCASSKPGLIGHEQFFGPGTRLTVL.

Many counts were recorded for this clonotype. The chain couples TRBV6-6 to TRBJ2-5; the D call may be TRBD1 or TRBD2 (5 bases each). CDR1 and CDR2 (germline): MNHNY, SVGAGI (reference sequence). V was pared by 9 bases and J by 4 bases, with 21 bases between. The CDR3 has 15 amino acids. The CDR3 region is CASLAGALIGETQYF. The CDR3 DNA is TGTGCCAGTCTCGCCGGGGCTCTCATTGGAGAGACCCAGTACTTC.

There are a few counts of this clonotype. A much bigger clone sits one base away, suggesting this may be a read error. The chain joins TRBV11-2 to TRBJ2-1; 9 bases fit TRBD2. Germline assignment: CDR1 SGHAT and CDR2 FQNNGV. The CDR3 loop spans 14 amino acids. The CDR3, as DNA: TGTGCCAGCAGCTTAGGTTCTAGCGGGGATGAGCAGCTCTTC. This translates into CASSLGSSGDEQLF.

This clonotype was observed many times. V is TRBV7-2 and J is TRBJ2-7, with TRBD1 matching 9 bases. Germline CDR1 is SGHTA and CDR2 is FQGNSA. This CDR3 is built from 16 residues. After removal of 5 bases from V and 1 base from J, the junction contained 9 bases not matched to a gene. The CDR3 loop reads CASSLEVGTGSYEQYF. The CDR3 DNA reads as TGTGCCAGCAGCCTAGAGGTCGGGACAGGGTCCTACGAGCAGTACTTC.

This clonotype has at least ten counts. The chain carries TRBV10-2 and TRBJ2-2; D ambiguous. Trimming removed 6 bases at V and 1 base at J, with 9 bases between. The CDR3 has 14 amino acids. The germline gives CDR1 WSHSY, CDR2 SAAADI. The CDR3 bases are TGCGCCAGCAGAAATCAATGGAACACCGGGGAGCTGTTTTTT. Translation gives CASRNQWNTGELFF.

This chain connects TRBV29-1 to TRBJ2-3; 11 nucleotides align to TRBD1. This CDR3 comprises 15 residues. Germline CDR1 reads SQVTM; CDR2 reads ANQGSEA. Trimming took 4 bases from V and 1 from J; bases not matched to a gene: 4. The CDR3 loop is CSVVDRGRGTDTQYF. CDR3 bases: TGCAGCGTTGTGGACAGGGGGCGAGGCACAGATACGCAGTATTTT.

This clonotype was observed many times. The CDR3 region has the DNA TGTGCCAGCAGCCCAGCGGGGAGCACAGATACGCAGTATTTT. Translating it yields CASSPAGSTDTQYF. V usage is TRBV7-3 and J usage is TRBJ2-3, with 7 positions matching TRBD2. The CDR3 consists of 14 residues. The germline V gene encodes CDR1 SGHTA and CDR2 FQGTGA. Trimming removed 5 bases from V and 0 bases from J; junction bases left unmatched: 2.

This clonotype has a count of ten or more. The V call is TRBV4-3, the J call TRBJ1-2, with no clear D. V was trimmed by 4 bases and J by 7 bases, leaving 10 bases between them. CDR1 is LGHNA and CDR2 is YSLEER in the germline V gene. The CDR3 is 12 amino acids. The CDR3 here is CASSPDWGGYTF. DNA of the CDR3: TGCGCCAGCAGCCCAGACTGGGGTGGCTACACCTTC.

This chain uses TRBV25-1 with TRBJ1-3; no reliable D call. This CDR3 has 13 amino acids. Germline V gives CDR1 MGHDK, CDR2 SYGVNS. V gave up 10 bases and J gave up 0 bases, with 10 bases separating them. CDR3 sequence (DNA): TGTGCCAACATCCGCGGCTCTGGAAACACCATATATTTT. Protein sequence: CANIRGSGNTIYF.

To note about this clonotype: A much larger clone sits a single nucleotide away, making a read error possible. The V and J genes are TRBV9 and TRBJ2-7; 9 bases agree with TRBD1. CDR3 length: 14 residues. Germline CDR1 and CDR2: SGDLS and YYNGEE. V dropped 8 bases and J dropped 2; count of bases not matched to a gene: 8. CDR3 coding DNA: TGTGCCAGAAGCCCCCGGACAGGGGCCTACGAGCAGTACTTC. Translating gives CARSPRTGAYEQYF.

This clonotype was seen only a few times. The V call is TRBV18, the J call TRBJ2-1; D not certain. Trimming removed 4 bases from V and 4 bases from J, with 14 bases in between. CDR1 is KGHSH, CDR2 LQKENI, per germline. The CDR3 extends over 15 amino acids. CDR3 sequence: CASSLLQEAYNEQFF. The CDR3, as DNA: TGTGCCAGCTCACTACTCCAAGAGGCATACAATGAGCAGTTCTTC. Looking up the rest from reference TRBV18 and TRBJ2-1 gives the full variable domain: NAGVMQNPRHLVRRRGQEARLRCSPMKGHSHVYWYRQLPEEGLKFMVYLQKENIIDESGMPKERFSAEFPKEGPSILRIQQVVRGDSAAYFCASSLLQEAYNEQFFGPGTRLTVL.

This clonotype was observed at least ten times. The CDR3 loop reads CASSLGGSPYGYTF. Written as DNA, the CDR3 is TGTGCCAGCAGCTTAGGCGGCAGCCCCTATGGCTACACCTTC. The chain couples TRBV7-9 to TRBJ1-2; D not certain. This CDR3 has 14 amino acids. V was shortened by 1 base and J by 4 bases, with 10 bases between the two germline ends. The germline CDR1 and CDR2 sequences are SEHNR and FQNEAQ (reference sequence).